This T cell receptor beta chain emerged from a study of response to subunit inactivated influenza vaccine. Study conclusions and caveats: New T cells are recruited in small numbers by each seasonal influenza vaccination, according to the authors' suggestion.

TCRdb recomputed calls from the RT-PCR reads with MiXCR, one row per CDR3 protein. The sample has 650,000 to 700,000 distinct CDR3 sequences, 15% to 19% seen once. The CDR3 runs 16 residues. Trimming left V 4 bases short and J 4 bases short, with 19 bases between. The germline V gene has CDR1 SGHRS and CDR2 YFSETQ. Regarding this clonotype: Its antigen is unidentified.

The clonotype comes from a man aged 50-59 years who received an inactivated influenza vaccine. The chain recombines TRBV5-1 with TRBJ2-3, with D maybe TRBD2 (5 bases). Here the sequenced sample was PBMCs from blood, taken less than 13 days after vaccination. The CDR3 sequence: CASSVIPQTGADTQYF. Here the CDR3 DNA reads TGCGCCAGCAGCGTCATACCCCAGACCGGGGCAGATACGCAGTATTTT. The full variable domain, with the rest looked up from reference TRBV5-1 and TRBJ2-3, is KAGVTQTPRYLIKTRGQQVTLSCSPISGHRSVSWYQQTPGQGLQFLFEYFSETQRNKGNFPGRFSGRQFSNSRSEMNVSTLELGDSALYLCASSVIPQTGADTQYFGPGTRLTVL.